Shown below are 26 T cell receptor beta chains from a single sample sequenced in a study of T cells in Graves' hyperthyroidism and ophthalmopathy. Amplification targeted TCR beta CDR3 regions from RNA transcripts. The TCR CDR3 was amplified in a first-round RT-PCR using the HTBI primer set. One entry per CDR3 protein results from TCRdb running MiXCR on the multiplex PCR reads. Of around 800,000 distinct CDR3 sequences listed, about two fifths are singletons. Sequenced material: blood. The receptors originated from a man between 18 and 29 years old with Graves' hyperthyroidism.

This chain links TRBV4-3 with TRBJ2-5; 10 bases fit TRBD2. Germline V CDR1 and CDR2: LGHNA, YSLEER. This CDR3 has 16 amino acids. J gave up 3 bases and V 0 bases, and 4 bases lay outside the gene matches. CDR3 loop: CASSQDGLAGEETQYF. The CDR3 DNA follows: TGCGCCAGCAGCCAAGATGGTCTAGCGGGGGAAGAGACCCAGTACTTC.

As for this clonotype: A much larger clone differs from this one at a single base, so this may be a read error. CDR3 nucleotide sequence: TGTGCCAGCGAGACTGGGAATCAACGAGGTGGCGGGGAGCTGTTTTTT. Translating gives CASETGNQRGGGELFF. The chain has TRBV2 and TRBJ2-2; D gene ambiguous. Germline V gene lookup returns CDR1 SNHLY and CDR2 FYNNEI. The CDR3 consists of 16 residues. V lost 8 bases to trimming and J lost 7 bases, with 23 bases between them.

In its sample, this clonotype was seen many times. V usage is TRBV29-1 and J usage is TRBJ2-5; perhaps TRBD2 as D (6 bases). Germline V CDR1 and CDR2: SQVTM, ANQGSEA. CDR3 length: 11 residues. With 5 bases removed from V and 7 bases from J, the gap between germline ends came to 11 bases. The CDR3 nucleotides are TGCAGCGTTCGTGGGGGAGGGACCCAGTACTTC. Translating it yields CSVRGGGTQYF.

The J gene is TRBJ1-4, the V gene TRBV7-9; TRBD1 matches 8 bases. V lost 4 bases and J lost 8; bases outside the gene matches: 6. The CDR3 covers 14 residues. In germline, CDR1 is SEHNR, CDR2 FQNEAQ (reference sequence). CDR3 amino acids: CASSSSTGVEKLFF. CDR3 coding DNA: TGTGCCAGCAGCTCGTCGACAGGGGTGGAAAAACTGTTTTTT.

This clonotype was counted many times. The chain couples TRBV19 to TRBJ1-5; the match to TRBD1 covers 8 bases. The CDR3 loop spans 14 amino acids. The J segment lost 4 bases and the V segment lost 5 bases, leaving 4 bases of the junction unmatched. CDR1 and CDR2 (germline): LNHDA, SQIVND (reference sequence). CDR3 amino acids: CASSVDRENQPQHF. The CDR3 bases are TGTGCCAGTAGTGTGGACAGGGAGAATCAGCCCCAGCATTTT.

This clonotype was detected ten times or more. The V and J genes are TRBV2 and TRBJ1-3, with D perhaps TRBD1 (5 bases). V was clipped by 8 bases and J by 0 bases, with 14 bases between them. This CDR3 comprises 15 residues. Germline CDR1 reads SNHLY; CDR2 reads FYNNEI. The CDR3 DNA reads TGTGCCAGCTTGCGGGACTCCCGCTCTGGAAACACCATATATTTT. This gives the protein CASLRDSRSGNTIYF.

The sample holds many counts of this clonotype. The chain has TRBV7-9 and TRBJ2-5; D is tentatively TRBD1 or TRBD2 (5 bases each). The CDR3 has 14 residues. Germline assignment: CDR1 SEHNR and CDR2 FQNEAQ (reference sequence). The ends were cut back, 1 base at V and 1 base at J, with 7 bases in the middle. The CDR3 bases are TGTGCCAGCAGCTTAGGGGACGGCCAAGAGACCCAGTACTTC. It yields the protein CASSLGDGQETQYF.

This clonotype has at least ten counts. The gene calls are TRBV7-8 and TRBJ2-5, with 7 bases matching TRBD2. Trimming took 1 base from V and 4 from J; bases not matched to a gene: 12. Germline assignment: CDR1 SGHVS and CDR2 FQNEAQ. The CDR3 contains 17 residues. CDR3 sequence (DNA): TGTGCCAGCAGCTTAGTAGGGCGCGGGAGAGGGACAGAGACCCAGTACTTC. Translated: CASSLVGRGRGTETQYF.

The sample holds many counts of this clonotype. The chain joins TRBV20-1 to TRBJ2-5, with 7 positions matching TRBD1. Losses at the gene ends were 6 bases for V and 14 bases for J; bases not matched to a gene: 12. Germline lookup yields CDR1 DFQATT and CDR2 SNEGSKA (reference sequence). The CDR3 totals 11 residues. The CDR3 spells CSAPIWDRVYF. Here the CDR3 DNA reads TGCAGTGCACCGATCTGGGACAGAGTTTACTTC.

This CDR3 reads CASSLVLGAITGELFF. The CDR3, as DNA: TGCGCCAGCAGCTTGGTTTTGGGGGCCATCACCGGGGAGCTGTTTTTT. The chain carries TRBV5-1 and TRBJ2-2, with D perhaps TRBD1 (6 bases). V lost 0 bases and J 4 bases, leaving 13 bases between the germline ends. The CDR3 runs 16 residues. CDR1 and CDR2 (germline): SGHRS, YFSETQ.

In this sample, this clonotype turned up many times. CDR3 sequence (DNA): TGTGCCAGCAGCTGGGGACAGAATCAGCCCCAGCATTTT. As protein: CASSWGQNQPQHF. V usage is TRBV7-9 and J usage is TRBJ1-5; TRBD1 agrees at 7 bases. The J segment lost 4 bases and the V segment lost 4 bases, leaving 1 base of the junction unmatched. Germline lookup yields CDR1 SEHNR and CDR2 FQNEAQ (reference sequence). This CDR3 contains 13 residues.

The rearrangement joins TRBV7-3 to TRBJ1-2, with D unclear. The CDR3 is 13 amino acids. Trimming stripped 3 bases from V and 2 bases from J, with 7 bases between. In germline, CDR1 is SGHTA, CDR2 FQGTGA. In nucleotides, the CDR3 is TGTGCCAGCAGCTTGACTTGGAACTATGGCTACACCTTC. Encoded protein: CASSLTWNYGYTF.

The rearrangement uses TRBV29-1 and TRBJ1-1; 7 nucleotides agree with TRBD1. Trimming removed 5 bases from V and 5 bases from J; junction bases left unmatched: 8. This CDR3 comprises 13 residues. Germline V gene lookup returns CDR1 SQVTM and CDR2 ANQGSEA. The CDR3 spells CSVLGQVITEAFF. The DNA for the CDR3 is TGCAGCGTTCTCGGACAGGTGATAACTGAAGCTTTCTTT.

This clonotype appeared a single time. Germline and junction disagree at one end, which may indicate a read error. The rearrangement uses TRBV20-1 and TRBJ2-7, with D possibly matching TRBD2 (6 bases). CDR3 length: 13 amino acids. The germline CDR1 and CDR2 sequences are DFQATT and SNEGSKA (reference sequence). The CDR3 region is CSARLRDSYGQYF. The CDR3 nucleotides read TGCAGTGCTAGACTCAGGGACTCCTACGGGCAGTACTTC.

This chain's CDR3 is CASRSGQSLGNTIYF. The DNA for the CDR3 is TGTGCCAGCAGATCGGGACAGAGCCTCGGAAACACCATATATTTT. This chain uses TRBV7-9 with TRBJ1-3, with 7 nucleotides matching TRBD1. The CDR3 has 15 amino acids. J was trimmed by 4 bases and V by 6 bases; bases with no gene match: 9. Germline lookup yields CDR1 SEHNR and CDR2 FQNEAQ (reference sequence).

This clonotype was detected only a few times. This rearrangement joins TRBV11-2 to TRBJ2-7; D gene ambiguous. Trimming left V 4 bases short and J 6 bases short, with 13 bases between. Germline CDR1 is SGHAT and CDR2 is FQNNGV. The CDR3 loop spans 13 amino acids. For the CDR3, the DNA is TGTGCCAGCAGCTCCAGTCATTCCCTCGAGCAGTACTTC. Protein product: CASSSSHSLEQYF.

The rearrangement uses TRBV15 and TRBJ1-1, with 8 bases aligning to TRBD1. Germline lookup yields CDR1 LNHNV and CDR2 YYDKDF (reference sequence). V was pared by 3 bases and J by 5 bases, with 5 bases of the junction left unmatched. The CDR3 runs 14 residues. The CDR3 DNA sequence: TGTGCCACCAGCAGGGAGACAGGGGAGACTGAAGCTTTCTTT. Its translation is CATSRETGETEAFF.

This clonotype was counted at least ten times. The chain joins TRBV29-1 to TRBJ1-3; TRBD1 matches at 7 bases. The CDR3 contains 13 residues. The V gene's germline CDR1 is SQVTM and CDR2 ANQGSEA. Trimming at V came to 8 bases and at J to 0 bases, leaving 4 bases not matched to a gene. In DNA form, the CDR3 reads TGCAGCTACAGGGGTAGCTCTGGAAACACCATATATTTT. This sequence encodes CSYRGSSGNTIYF.

The chain recombines TRBV29-1 with TRBJ2-7; 8 nucleotides align to TRBD1. Germline-derived CDR1 and CDR2 are SQVTM and ANQGSEA. V was pared by 8 bases and J by 3 bases, with 9 bases of the junction left unmatched. The CDR3 length is 13 residues. CDR3 amino acids: CSHSQGGGYEQYF. The CDR3 bases are TGCAGCCATTCACAGGGGGGAGGCTACGAGCAGTACTTC.

In its sample, this clonotype was seen many times. The chain couples TRBV19 to TRBJ1-1, with 9 bases identical to TRBD1. Germline V CDR1 and CDR2: LNHDA, SQIVND (reference sequence). The CDR3 length is 13 residues. V was clipped by 4 bases and J by 11 bases; unmatched bases: 8. CDR3: CASSTGQGTEAFF. CDR3 DNA: TGTGCCAGTAGTACCGGACAGGGGACGGAGGCTTTCTTT.

This sequence joins TRBV5-1 and TRBJ2-6; a weak D match, TRBD1 (5 bases). The CDR3 covers 15 residues. Trimming stripped 4 bases from V and 0 bases from J, with 8 bases between. CDR1 and CDR2 (germline): SGHRS, YFSETQ. Here the CDR3 DNA reads TGCGCCAGCAGCCAGACAGTCTCTGGGGCCAACGTCCTGACTTTC. This codes for CASSQTVSGANVLTF.

In its sample, this clonotype was seen a few times. V usage is TRBV7-9 and J usage is TRBJ2-7; 8 bases agree with TRBD1. CDR1 is SEHNR, CDR2 FQNEAQ, per germline (reference sequence). The CDR3 length is 14 residues. V lost 5 bases, J lost 3 bases, and 6 bases stayed unmatched. The CDR3 region is CASSNRDRFYEQYF. The DNA of the CDR3 is TGTGCCAGCAGCAACCGGGACAGGTTCTACGAGCAGTACTTC.

This clonotype was found a few times. The chain is built from TRBV29-1 and TRBJ2-5; TRBD2 matches 7 bases. The V gene end was trimmed by 7 bases and the J gene end by 5 bases; junction bases not matched to a gene: 10. The germline V gene has CDR1 SQVTM and CDR2 ANQGSEA. The length of the CDR3 is 13 residues. CDR3 amino acids: CSARDQGGETQYF. The DNA of the CDR3 is TGCAGCGCCCGAGACCAGGGAGGGGAGACCCAGTACTTC.

This clonotype was picked up many times. The CDR3 region is CASSVEGSYEQYF. In nucleotides, the CDR3 is TGTGCCAGCAGCGTGGAGGGTTCCTACGAGCAGTACTTC. V and J are TRBV9 and TRBJ2-7; weak D call: TRBD2 (6 bases). The V end was cut by 2 bases, the J end by 1 base, with 7 bases between. The CDR3 sequence is 13 residues long. Germline CDR1 reads SGDLS; CDR2 reads YYNGEE.

This clonotype turned up a few times. The chain joins TRBV10-1 to TRBJ2-5; no definite D call. V was trimmed by 2 bases and J by 3 bases, leaving 10 bases between them. CDR1 is WNHNN, CDR2 SYGVQD, per germline (reference sequence). This CDR3 comprises 14 residues. The CDR3 DNA sequence: TGCGCCAGCAGTGAGATGTGGCAGAAAGAGACCCAGTACTTC. This sequence encodes CASSEMWQKETQYF.

This clonotype was observed many times. V is TRBV7-8 and J is TRBJ1-2, with D uncertain. The CDR3 has 14 residues. Looked up from germline, CDR1 is SGHVS and CDR2 is FQNEAQ. V lost 1 base and J lost 8, with 14 bases in between. CDR3 nucleotides: TGTGCCAGCAGCTTAGAACAGTTAGGAGGAGGCTACACCTTC. Translation: CASSLEQLGGGYTF.